This T cell receptor (beta chain) was sequenced for a study of shared clonotypes between healthy human individuals. Points from the study as a whole: The study found lower generation probabilities in non-shared clonotypes than in those shared by all four donors. Naive subsets generally had larger estimated richness than memory subsets.

This clone was recorded once. The antigen remains unidentified. Naivety among CD8 cells was defined by CD45RO negativity and positive CCR7 selection, thereby excluding terminally differentiated effector memory CD45RA+ cells. The donor cohort consisted entirely of Caucasian adults residing in Nashville, Tennessee. The length of the CDR3 is 14 residues. Trimming pared 2 bases from V and 1 base from J, leaving 9 bases between. The germline V gene has CDR1 SGHNT and CDR2 YYREEE (reference sequence). Profiling relied on immunoSEQ multiplex PCR, and the TCRdb table lists in-frame clones only, not all of them. This table holds about 2.1 million clones, over 85% found once.

The sequenced sample was naive CD8+ T cells from PBMCs. J is TRBJ1-1 and V is TRBV5-4; TRBD1 is a possible D gene (5 bases). The sequence was collected from a man aged 18 to 35 in good health. Some clones in this sample may be carry-over from other donors' samples. The CDR3 DNA follows: TGTGCCAGCAGCTTCGTGGGGGGGAACACTGAAGCTTTCTTT. Encoded protein: CASSFVGGNTEAFF.